The clone carrying this T cell receptor beta chain was recorded at least ten times. This record belongs to a study of T-cell reconstitution after alpha-beta-depleted transplantation in children. From germline, CDR1 is SEHNR and CDR2 FQNEAQ (reference sequence). V lost 11 bases, J lost 6 bases, and 13 bases lay in between. This CDR3 has 12 residues. TCRbeta library construction was performed incorporating unique molecular identifiers. TCRdb re-called the PCR reads through MiXCR, storing one row per CDR3 protein. Here the sample spans 70,000 to 100,000 distinct CDR3 sequences, 12% being singletons. This chain links TRBV7-9 with TRBJ2-2; no clear D. This sample comprised PBMCs from the stem cell graft donor, obtained from the stem cell graft. The sequence came from a human donor who donated a stem cell graft to a child with inherited bone marrow failure. CDR3 region: CAAAKVPGELFF. The CDR3 DNA reads as TGTGCCGCGGCGAAGGTTCCCGGGGAGCTGTTTTTT.